The clone carrying this T cell receptor beta chain has only one observation. Antigen: not known. The sample is drawn from a study of cytomegalovirus exposure and HLA in healthy donors. Findings of the study overall: The study flagged roughly 150 TCR beta chains as cytomegalovirus-associated. In vitro data verified three CMV-associated chains as specific for CMV antigens. TCR clusters originating in the first cohort tended to co-occur in the 120 validation repertoires, according to a later analysis. Despite most TCR sequences being rare, some public TCRs occurred in many donors.

Clones were read by immunoSEQ multiplex PCR, and TCRdb kept only the in-frame ones, dropping some. The table lists about 330,000 clones, 75% to 90% of them singletons. Germline lookup yields CDR1 LNHNV and CDR2 YYDKDF (reference sequence). This CDR3 contains 19 residues. Trimming removed 5 bases from V and 3 bases from J, with 28 bases in between. Sequenced material: PBMCs. This chain joins TRBV15 and TRBJ1-2, with D tentatively TRBD1 (5 bases). The receptor's source is a woman in her thirties in good health and CMV-seropositive. The chain's CDR3 is CATSAFGITGLGLDYGYTF. The CDR3 region has the DNA TGTGCCACCAGCGCCTTCGGGATCACAGGTCTGGGGTTAGACTATGGCTACACCTTC.